Sequencing of this T cell receptor beta chain was carried out in a study of spatial heterogeneity in lung cancer. Time point: sample taken at primary tumor resection. The germline V and J ends were trimmed by 3 bases and 2 bases, with 11 bases remaining between them. Germline assignment: CDR1 MGHRA and CDR2 YSYEKL. CDR3 length: 16 residues. TCRdb ran MiXCR on the 5' RACE reads and lists one entry per CDR3 protein. Of over 10,000 distinct CDR3 sequences detected, about 3.8% appear once; the ten largest clones hold more than 40%. This clonotype has a count of ten or more. This rearrangement joins TRBV4-1 to TRBJ2-6, with D perhaps assigned TRBD1 or TRBD2 (5 bases each). The TCR sequence derives from a male donor with early-stage non-small cell lung cancer. The sequencing here drew on PBMCs, taken at surgery. In DNA, the CDR3 is TGCGCCAGCAGCCAGAGGGGCGACCCTGGGGCCAACGTCCTGACTTTC. Residues: CASSQRGDPGANVLTF.